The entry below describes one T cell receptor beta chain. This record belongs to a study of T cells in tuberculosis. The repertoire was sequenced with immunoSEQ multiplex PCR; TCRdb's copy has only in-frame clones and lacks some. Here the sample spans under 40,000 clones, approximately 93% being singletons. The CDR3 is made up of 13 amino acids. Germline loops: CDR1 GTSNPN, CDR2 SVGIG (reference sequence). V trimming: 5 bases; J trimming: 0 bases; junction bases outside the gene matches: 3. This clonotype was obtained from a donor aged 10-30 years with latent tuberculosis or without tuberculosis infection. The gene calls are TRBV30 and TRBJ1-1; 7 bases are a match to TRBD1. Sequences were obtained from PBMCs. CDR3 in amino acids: CAWSGTVNTEAFF. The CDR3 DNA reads TGTGCCTGGTCCGGGACAGTGAACACTGAAGCTTTCTTT.